This is a list of T cell receptor beta chains from one sample in a study of shared clonotypes between healthy human individuals. The repertoire was sequenced with immunoSEQ multiplex PCR; TCRdb's copy has only in-frame clones and lacks some. The profile covers about 2.1 million clones, with 80% to 95% appearing a single time and more than 1.5% taken by the ten largest. Sequencing input: naive CD8+ T cells from PBMCs. The receptors come from a young man in good health. Some clones in this sample may be carry-over from other donors' samples. CDR3s leave out the opening cysteine and the closing phenylalanine or tryptophan. Fields, in order: clone size, V gene, CDR3 protein. Size tells how often a clone was seen (once, few, many) or the class of an expanded clone, and some rows leave it out.

abundance: -; v_gene: TRBV27; CDR3aa: ASTPGTSGYNEQF
abundance: -; v_gene: TRBV7-9; CDR3aa: ASSLGGRGEANVLT
abundance: -; v_gene: TRBV7-9; CDR3aa: ASSLELAKNIQY
abundance: -; v_gene: TRBV7-8; CDR3aa: ASSLSAVPDTQY
abundance: -; v_gene: TRBV25-1; CDR3aa: ASSRETQY
abundance: -; v_gene: TRBV28; CDR3aa: ASSLRTDYGYT
abundance: -; v_gene: TRBV14; CDR3aa: ASSQEPTGATEAF
abundance: -; v_gene: TRBV2; CDR3aa: ASHPGPESEQF
abundance: -; v_gene: TRBV27; CDR3aa: ASSLLLGYSEAF
abundance: -; v_gene: TRBV25-1; CDR3aa: ASSEHLGTRTDTQY
abundance: -; v_gene: TRBV6-1; CDR3aa: ASSEGAGDRRYNEQF
abundance: -; v_gene: TRBV7-9; CDR3aa: ASSLPLRTPGPVTDTQY
abundance: -; v_gene: TRBV6-6; CDR3aa: ASSLDRGGGSQH
abundance: -; v_gene: TRBV7-8; CDR3aa: ASSLRDSSYEQY
abundance: -; v_gene: TRBV14; CDR3aa: ASSQGDSYEQY
abundance: -; v_gene: TRBV2; CDR3aa: ASRNDRGKTYEQY
abundance: -; v_gene: TRBV27; CDR3aa: ASSSPGTSGNTGELF
abundance: -; v_gene: TRBV6-5; CDR3aa: ASRPGQGRSYEQY
abundance: -; v_gene: TRBV29-1; CDR3aa: SVESIRDRGGETQY
abundance: -; v_gene: TRBV7-9; CDR3aa: ASSLLKFNQPQH
abundance: -; v_gene: TRBV9; CDR3aa: ASSVGRTSVYEQY
abundance: -; v_gene: TRBV6-1; CDR3aa: ASSDQLATNEKLF
abundance: -; v_gene: TRBV28; CDR3aa: ASTNQGDTQY
abundance: -; v_gene: TRBV6-5; CDR3aa: ASSYSGTGSYEQY
abundance: -; v_gene: TRBV25-1; CDR3aa: ASSERIRKGFSYNEQF
abundance: -; v_gene: TRBV10-1; CDR3aa: ASSDLPRGPSEPQH
abundance: -; v_gene: TRBV27; CDR3aa: ASSPLLTPLYT
abundance: -; v_gene: TRBV15; CDR3aa: ATSRDHEGAYGYNEQF
abundance: -; v_gene: TRBV27; CDR3aa: ASSFAGRIYEQY
abundance: -; v_gene: TRBV4-1; CDR3aa: ASSPPSPYEQY
abundance: -; v_gene: TRBV6-1; CDR3aa: ASSEPGLGTGYNEQF
abundance: -; v_gene: TRBV29-1; CDR3aa: SALTGNNQPQH
abundance: -; v_gene: TRBV6-5; CDR3aa: ASSYSQLNTEAF
abundance: -; v_gene: TRBV11-2; CDR3aa: ASSPDSGANVLT
abundance: -; v_gene: TRBV30; CDR3aa: AWSIGGTEAF
abundance: -; v_gene: TRBV5-6; CDR3aa: ASSLALASASTDTQY
abundance: -; v_gene: TRBV29-1; CDR3aa: SVDTGRSTDTQY
abundance: -; v_gene: TRBV29-1; CDR3aa: SVWAGKGYEQY
abundance: -; v_gene: TRBV27; CDR3aa: ASSTLDREETQY
abundance: -; v_gene: TRBV14; CDR3aa: ASSQELTSGTGELF
abundance: -; v_gene: TRBV6-5; CDR3aa: ASSLTVPGAGELF
abundance: once; v_gene: TRBV5-1; CDR3aa: ASSSGPKDYEQY
abundance: -; v_gene: TRBV28; CDR3aa: ASSINRGPTEAF
abundance: -; v_gene: TRBV6-5; CDR3aa: ASSLGQFEY
abundance: -; v_gene: TRBV7-9; CDR3aa: ASSRPGHLNTEAF
abundance: -; v_gene: TRBV10-3; CDR3aa: AISEDIQETQY
abundance: -; v_gene: TRBV9; CDR3aa: ASSVATLAGGADTQY
abundance: -; v_gene: TRBV19; CDR3aa: ASSNAGANYGYT
abundance: -; v_gene: TRBV28; CDR3aa: ASSSPDRDASTDTQY
abundance: -; v_gene: TRBV27; CDR3aa: ASAEKQGTGVSPLH
abundance: -; v_gene: TRBV7-9; CDR3aa: ASSSLAGPSTDTQY